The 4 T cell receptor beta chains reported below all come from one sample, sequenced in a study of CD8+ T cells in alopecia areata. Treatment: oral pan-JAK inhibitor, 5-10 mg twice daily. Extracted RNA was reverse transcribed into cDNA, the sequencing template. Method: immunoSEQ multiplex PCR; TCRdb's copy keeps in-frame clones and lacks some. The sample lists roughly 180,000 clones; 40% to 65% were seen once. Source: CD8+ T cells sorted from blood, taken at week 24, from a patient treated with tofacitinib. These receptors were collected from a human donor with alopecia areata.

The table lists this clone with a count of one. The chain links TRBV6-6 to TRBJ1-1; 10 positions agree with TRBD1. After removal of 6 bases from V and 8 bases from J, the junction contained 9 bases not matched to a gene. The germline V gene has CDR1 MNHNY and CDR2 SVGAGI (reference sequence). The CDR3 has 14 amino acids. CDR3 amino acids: CASSGTGETPEAFF. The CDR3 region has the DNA TGTGCCAGCAGCGGGACAGGGGAAACCCCCGAAGCTTTCTTT.

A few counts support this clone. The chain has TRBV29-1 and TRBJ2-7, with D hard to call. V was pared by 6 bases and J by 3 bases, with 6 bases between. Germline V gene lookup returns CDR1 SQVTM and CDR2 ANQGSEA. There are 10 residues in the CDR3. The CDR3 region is CSVLGYEQYF. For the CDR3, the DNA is TGCAGCGTCTTGGGCTACGAGCAGTACTTC.

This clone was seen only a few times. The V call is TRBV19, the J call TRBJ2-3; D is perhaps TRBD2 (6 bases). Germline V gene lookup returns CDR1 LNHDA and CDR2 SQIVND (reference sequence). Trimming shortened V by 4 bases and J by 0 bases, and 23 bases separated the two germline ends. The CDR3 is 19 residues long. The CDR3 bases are TGTGCCAGTAGTACCCACTCCGGGACTGCCTATTCTAGCACAGATACGCAGTATTTT. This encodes CASSTHSGTAYSSTDTQYF.

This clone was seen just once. Here the CDR3 DNA reads TGTGCCAGCAGCTCCTCGGTGGGGAGATTTGACTATGGCTACACCTTC. Translating gives CASSSSVGRFDYGYTF. The chain joins TRBV5-6 to TRBJ1-2; D gene unclear. The ends were cut back, 3 bases at V and 3 bases at J, with 18 bases in the middle. The V gene's germline CDR1 is SGHDT and CDR2 YYEEEE. The CDR3 runs to 16 residues.